Shown below are 27 T cell receptor beta chains from a single sample sequenced in a study of metastatic and nonmetastatic thyroid tumors. Among the patients, none had received any treatment before thyroid surgery. With MiXCR, TCRdb reprocessed the PCR reads. The sample has roughly 30,000 clones; 15% to 20% are singletons. Sequenced: blood. All receptors come from a female donor with papillary thyroid cancer or a benign thyroid nodule (not recorded which). Some clones in this sample may be carry-over from other donors' samples.

The chain uses TRBV4-2 and TRBJ2-1, with 12 bases fitting TRBD2. V was pared by 4 bases and J by 2 bases, with 6 bases of the junction left unmatched. The CDR3 loop spans 17 amino acids. In germline, CDR1 is LGHNA, CDR2 YNFKEQ. The CDR3 coding sequence is TGTGCCAGCAGCCCCGGACTAGCGGGGATGACCTACAATGAGCAGTTCTTC. It translates to CASSPGLAGMTYNEQFF.

This clone was observed many times. CDR3 amino acids: CASRPYNRDKGTQYF. Here the CDR3 DNA reads TGTGCCAGCCGACCCTACAACCGGGACAAAGGGACCCAGTACTTC. This chain joins TRBV28 and TRBJ2-5, with D perhaps TRBD1 (6 bases). Per germline, CDR1 MDHEN and CDR2 SYDVKM. V shed 8 bases and J shed 7 bases, with 23 bases lying between them. The CDR3 covers 15 residues.

This clone was observed a handful of times. The genes are TRBV28 and TRBJ2-7; D might be TRBD2 (5 bases). Trimming took off 7 bases at V and 3 bases at J, with 16 bases between the two ends. Per germline, CDR1 MDHEN and CDR2 SYDVKM. The CDR3 sequence is 14 residues long. CDR3 DNA sequence: TGTGCCAGCACTCCCCCTGGAGGTGGCTACGAGCAGTACTTC. This encodes CASTPPGGGYEQYF.

The table lists this clone with many counts. The chain recombines TRBV7-9 with TRBJ1-1; D might be TRBD1 (5 bases). The CDR3 contains 11 residues. V dropped 4 bases and J dropped 11 bases, with 11 bases sitting between them. CDR1 SEHNR and CDR2 FQNEAQ come from the germline V gene (reference sequence). CDR3 nucleotide sequence: TGTGCCAGCAGCTCGGAAGGGGAGGCTTTCTTT. Protein: CASSSEGEAFF.

This clone has a count of ten or more. The chain uses TRBV5-5 and TRBJ1-5; perhaps TRBD1 as D (5 bases). Germline V gene sequence: CDR1 SGHKS, CDR2 YYEKEE (reference sequence). V gave up 0 bases and J gave up 5 bases, with 15 bases separating them. This CDR3 region has 16 residues. CDR3 DNA: TGTGCCAGCAGCTTGGCACTCGTTTCGGGGGATCAGCCCCAGCATTTT. This codes for CASSLALVSGDQPQHF.

As concerns this clone: The CDR3 does not close with the conserved phenylalanine or tryptophan, likely indicating a read error. This chain links TRBV6-9 with TRBJ1-4, with 8 bases that match TRBD1. The V segment lost 3 bases and the J segment 0 bases; nucleotides outside the gene matches: 9. The germline CDR1 and CDR2 sequences are MNHGY and SVAAGI. The CDR3 spans 18 residues. This chain's CDR3 is CASSYNPDRATTNEKLFN. The CDR3 nucleotides read TGTGCCAGCAGTTACAACCCGGACAGGGCGACAACTAATGAAAAACTGTTTAAT.

Many counts were recorded for this clone. The chain employs TRBV19 and TRBJ1-1; a weak D match, TRBD1 (6 bases). Germline V gene sequence: CDR1 LNHDA, CDR2 SQIVND (reference sequence). The CDR3 runs 12 residues. V lost 1 base and J lost 7, with 7 bases in between. The CDR3 nucleotides are TGTGCCAGTAGTATAGGACAGGATGAAGCTTTCTTT. The encoded protein is CASSIGQDEAFF. Full variable domain (outside the CDR3, taken from reference TRBV19 and TRBJ1-1): DGGITQSPKYLFRKEGQNVTLSCEQNLNHDAMYWYRQDPGQGLRLIYYSQIVNDFQKGDIAEGYSVSREKKESFPLTVTSAQKNPTAFYLCASSIGQDEAFFGQGTRLTVV.

This clone was observed a handful of times. The chain couples TRBV7-2 to TRBJ1-4, with D hard to call. This CDR3 region has 16 residues. With 4 bases removed from V and 8 bases from J, the gap between germline ends came to 20 bases. Per the germline V gene, CDR1 is SGHTA and CDR2 is FQGNSA. The CDR3 nucleotides read TGTGCCAGCAGCTACGGGTCTCCCCAGCCCAGCGAAAAACTGTTTTTT. This sequence encodes CASSYGSPQPSEKLFF. Together with reference TRBV7-2 and TRBJ1-4, the CDR3 gives the full variable domain: GAGVSQSPSNKVTEKGKDVELRCDPISGHTALYWYRQSLGQGLEFLIYFQGNSAPDKSGLPSDRFSAERTGGSVSTLTIQRTQQEDSAVYLCASSYGSPQPSEKLFFGSGTQLSVL.

This clone was picked up a small number of times. This sequence may be a read error, since a much larger clone differs from it by one base. The chain couples TRBV6-1 to TRBJ2-3, with 10 bases that match TRBD2. Trimming at V came to 4 bases and at J to 3 bases, leaving 4 bases not matched to a gene. The germline gives CDR1 MNHNS, CDR2 SASEGT. The CDR3 consists of 15 residues. The CDR3 bases are TGTGCCAGCAGTGTATCGACTAGCGGGACAGATACGCAGTATTTT. Protein product: CASSVSTSGTDTQYF.

This clone appeared a few times. The CDR3 nucleotides read TGTGCCAGCAGCGACAGCTTTAACACTGAAGCTTTCTTT. Its protein product is CASSDSFNTEAFF. V usage is TRBV4-2 and J usage is TRBJ1-1; D is possibly TRBD1 (5 bases). Germline assignment: CDR1 LGHNA and CDR2 YNFKEQ. V lost 5 bases to trimming and J lost 2 bases, with 9 bases between them. The CDR3 sequence is 13 residues long.

Points on this clone: A junction boundary mismatches the germline segment, possibly from a read error. CDR3: CASRPADYNELFF. The CDR3 DNA follows: TGTGCCAGCCGACCGGCAGACTACAATGAGCTGTTCTTC. The V call is TRBV6-1, the J call TRBJ2-1; D perhaps matches TRBD2 (5 bases). This CDR3 has 13 amino acids. Germline-derived CDR1 and CDR2 are MNHNS and SASEGT.

The rearrangement uses TRBV6-6 and TRBJ1-4, with TRBD1 as a possible D gene (5 bases). Germline lookup yields CDR1 MNHNY and CDR2 SVGAGI (reference sequence). The V and J ends lost 0 bases and 15 bases respectively, with 14 bases between them. The CDR3 spans 13 residues. The CDR3 region is CASSYSPTESVFF. CDR3 DNA sequence: TGTGCCAGCAGTTACTCGCCGACAGAATCGGTGTTTTTT.

This clone has ten or more counts. V usage is TRBV2 and J usage is TRBJ1-5; tentatively, D is TRBD1 (6 bases). The ends were cut back, 5 bases at V and 3 bases at J, with 11 bases in the middle. Germline CDR1 reads SNHLY; CDR2 reads FYNNEI. This CDR3 has 14 amino acids. Here the CDR3 DNA reads TGTGCCAGCAGTAGCGGGACATCCAATCAGCCCCAGCATTTT. Encoded protein: CASSSGTSNQPQHF.

This clone was counted a few times. The V gene is TRBV12-3 or TRBV12-4, the J gene TRBJ2-2, with D tentatively TRBD1 or TRBD2 (5 bases each). CDR3 length: 15 amino acids. V lost 5 bases and J 5 bases, leaving 15 bases between the germline ends. CDR3 sequence: CASSPQGAETGELFF. The CDR3 nucleotides read TGTGCCAGCAGTCCCCAGGGAGCGGAGACCGGGGAGCTGTTTTTT.

This clone appeared many times. The chain has TRBV7-2 and TRBJ2-7, with 10 bases that match TRBD2. The CDR3 runs to 17 residues. Germline values: CDR1 SGHTA, CDR2 FQGNSA. V lost 2 bases, J lost 2 bases, and 9 bases stayed unmatched. CDR3: CASSLNYPSGGTYEQYF. The CDR3 DNA reads TGTGCCAGCAGCTTAAACTACCCTAGCGGGGGTACCTACGAGCAGTACTTC.

About this clone: With a much larger clone just one base away, this may be a read error. This specimen includes other DNA sequences encoding the same CDR3. The chain uses TRBV20-1 and TRBJ2-5, with TRBD2 matching 8 bases. Germline CDR1 and CDR2: DFQATT and SNEGSKA (reference sequence). Losses at the gene ends were 6 bases for V and 8 bases for J; bases not matched to a gene: 8. The length of the CDR3 is 12 residues. Here the CDR3 reads CSAPGLEVTQYF. Written as DNA, the CDR3 is TGCAGTGCACCGGGACTAGAGGTTACCCAGTACTTC.

At least ten counts were recorded for this clone. V and J are TRBV30 and TRBJ2-3; 8 bases agree with TRBD2. Germline assignment: CDR1 GTSNPN and CDR2 SVGIG (reference sequence). The CDR3 has 16 amino acids. Unmatched junction bases numbered 12, after V lost 4 bases and J lost 3 bases. This CDR3 is CAWTPFTGGGTDTQYF. The CDR3 nucleotides read TGTGCCTGGACCCCCTTTACGGGAGGGGGTACAGATACGCAGTATTTT.

This clone was seen a handful of times. This chain uses TRBV6-2 or TRBV6-3 with TRBJ2-7; D remains ambiguous. The germline V and J ends were trimmed by 4 bases and 3 bases, with 4 bases remaining between them. Germline loops: CDR1 MNHEY, CDR2 SVGEGT. The CDR3 length is 11 residues. Written as DNA, the CDR3 is TGTGCCAGCAGTTCGTTCTACGAGCAGTACTTC. Encoded protein: CASSSFYEQYF.

This chain connects TRBV6-1 to TRBJ1-2; possibly TRBD1 for D (6 bases). The germline V gene has CDR1 MNHNS and CDR2 SASEGT. CDR3 length: 15 residues. Trimming left V 7 bases short and J 4 bases short, with 19 bases between. CDR3 DNA: TGTGCCAGCATTCCAGGGACATTGGCGATCTATGGCTACACCTTC. Translation: CASIPGTLAIYGYTF.

This clone was found many times. V and J are TRBV27 and TRBJ2-3, with 8 bases matching TRBD2. Looked up from germline, CDR1 is MNHEY and CDR2 is SMNVEV (reference sequence). V gave up 3 bases and J gave up 0 bases; unmatched junction bases: 2. The CDR3 is 15 amino acids. DNA for the CDR3: TGTGCCAGCAGTTTCAGCGGGGGAAGCACAGATACGCAGTATTTT. Its translation: CASSFSGGSTDTQYF.

By its share, this clone is medium-sized (0.01 to 0.1%). V and J are TRBV6-1 and TRBJ1-2, with D maybe TRBD1 (5 bases). This CDR3 spans 13 amino acids. Germline V gene data show CDR1 as MNHNS and CDR2 as SASEGT. V was cut by 6 bases and J by 8 bases, with 16 bases left in between. Here the CDR3 DNA reads TGTGCCAGCAGCAAAAGGGACTCCGACGGCTACACCTTC. This codes for CASSKRDSDGYTF.

This clone has ten or more counts. V and J are TRBV27 and TRBJ2-1; 9 bases are a match to TRBD2. With 5 bases clipped from V and 4 bases from J, the junction kept 6 bases outside the gene matches. The CDR3 length is 15 residues. CDR1 and CDR2 (germline): MNHEY, SMNVEV (reference sequence). Here the CDR3 DNA reads TGTGCCAGCAGTCCGGGGACTAGCCTATACAATGAGCAGTTCTTC. It yields the protein CASSPGTSLYNEQFF.

This clone was seen many times. The V gene is TRBV19, the J gene TRBJ2-7, with D maybe TRBD2 (5 bases). With 0 bases removed from V and 4 bases from J, the gap between germline ends came to 13 bases. The CDR3 runs to 15 residues. Germline V gives CDR1 LNHDA, CDR2 SQIVND (reference sequence). CDR3 bases: TGTGCCAGTAGTATAGATTCCACCGGAGGATACGAGCAGTACTTC. Encoded protein: CASSIDSTGGYEQYF. Full variable domain (remainder filled in from reference TRBV19 and TRBJ2-7): DGGITQSPKYLFRKEGQNVTLSCEQNLNHDAMYWYRQDPGQGLRLIYYSQIVNDFQKGDIAEGYSVSREKKESFPLTVTSAQKNPTAFYLCASSIDSTGGYEQYFGPGTRLTVT.

This clone was picked up many times. The V call is TRBV7-9, the J call TRBJ2-5; tentatively, D is TRBD1 or TRBD2 (5 bases each). CDR1 and CDR2 from the germline V gene are SEHNR and FQNEAQ (reference sequence). The CDR3 has 13 residues. V was trimmed by 10 bases and J by 5 bases, leaving 17 bases between them. The CDR3 spells CAIHTVGEETQYF. The CDR3 DNA follows: TGTGCCATCCACACCGTAGGGGAGGAGACCCAGTACTTC.

The chain couples TRBV12-3 or TRBV12-4 to TRBJ1-6, with D maybe TRBD1 (6 bases). CDR3 length: 14 residues. V was cut by 5 bases and J by 7 bases, with 12 bases left in between. The CDR3 reads CASSHREWNSPLHF. Written as DNA, the CDR3 is TGTGCCAGCAGTCACAGGGAGTGGAATTCACCCCTCCACTTT.

With regard to this clone: This could be a read error, since a much larger clone is one nucleotide away. The V gene is TRBV7-6, the J gene TRBJ2-7; D is uncertain. This CDR3 spans 17 amino acids. Per germline, CDR1 SGHVS and CDR2 FNYEAQ. DNA for the CDR3: TGTGCCAGCAGCTTATTAAATGGTTGGCGGCCATCCTACGAGCAGCACTTC. Translated: CASSLLNGWRPSYEQHF.

Ten or more counts support this clone. The rearrangement links TRBV19 to TRBJ2-1; D is unclear. Germline V gene sequence: CDR1 LNHDA, CDR2 SQIVND (reference sequence). V was shortened by 5 bases and J by 2 bases, with 16 bases between the two germline ends. This CDR3 has 16 residues. CDR3: CASSPSDSRPYNEQFF. The CDR3 DNA reads TGTGCCAGTAGTCCTTCCGACTCGCGGCCCTACAATGAGCAGTTCTTC.